Listed below are T cell receptor beta chains from one sample, sequenced in a study of shared clonotypes between healthy human individuals. The assay was immunoSEQ multiplex PCR, and TCRdb's table has in-frame clones only and misses some. This sample yields roughly 2.1 million clones, of which 85% to 95% are seen a single time; about 1.5% belongs to the top ten. The sample comprised naive CD8+ T cells from PBMCs. These TCRs come from a man aged 18 to 30 in good health. Some clones in this sample may be carry-over from other donors' samples. CDR3s include the opening cysteine and the closing phenylalanine or tryptophan.

v_call	cdr3_aa
TRBV5-4	CASSRGAEAFF
TRBV27	CASSLGVDNEQFF
TRBV29-1	CSVEDPGTLGGPYEQYF
TRBV29-1	CSVEGLAVPYNEQFF
TRBV27	CASSLYGQIGYTF
TRBV7-3	CASSAFTFHQAFF
TRBV30	CAWSDGGNEQFF
TRBV4-1	CASSQDLFQGNGELFF
TRBV7-9	CASSPLARPGETQYF
TRBV19	CASSQGLAGYNEQFF
TRBV27	CASSPGGSSYEQYF
TRBV27	CASRLQDHYEQYF
TRBV11-2	CASSPGLATYEQYF
TRBV9	CASSVGRLAGTDTQYF
TRBV7-9	CASSPPQGSYEQYF
TRBV7-2	CASSLGAGLTEAFF